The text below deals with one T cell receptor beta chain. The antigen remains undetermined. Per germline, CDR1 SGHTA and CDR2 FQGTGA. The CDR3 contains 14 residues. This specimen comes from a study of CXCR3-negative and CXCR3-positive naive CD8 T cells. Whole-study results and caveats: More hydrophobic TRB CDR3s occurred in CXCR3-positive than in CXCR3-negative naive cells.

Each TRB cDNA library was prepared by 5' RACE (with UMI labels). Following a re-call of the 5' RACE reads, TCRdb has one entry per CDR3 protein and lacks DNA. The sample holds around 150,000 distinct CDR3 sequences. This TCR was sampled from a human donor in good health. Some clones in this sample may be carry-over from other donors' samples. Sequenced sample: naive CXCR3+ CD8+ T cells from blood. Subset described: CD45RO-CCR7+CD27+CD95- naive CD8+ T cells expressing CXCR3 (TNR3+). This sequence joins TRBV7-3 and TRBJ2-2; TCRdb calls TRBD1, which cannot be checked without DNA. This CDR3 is CASKLGQNTGELFF.